This T cell receptor (beta chain) was found in a study of blood T cell repertoires in COVID-19. Data came from immunoSEQ multiplex PCR; TCRdb stores just in-frame clones and leaves some out. The sample consists of some 300,000 clones, 88% of them appearing once. This CDR3 region has 14 residues. The ends lost 5 bases at V and 2 bases at J; junction bases unmatched: 6. Germline V gene data show CDR1 as ENHRY and CDR2 as SYGVKD. A single count supports this clone. The chain links TRBV10-3 to TRBJ2-7, with TRBD1 matching over 7 bases. The origin of this receptor is a woman aged 25 to 39 who had recovered from COVID-19. The sequenced sample was PBMCs or T cells enriched from blood (not recorded which). The CDR3, as DNA: TGTGCCATCAGTAACAGGGGCCCCACCTACGAGCAGTACTTC. It translates to CAISNRGPTYEQYF.